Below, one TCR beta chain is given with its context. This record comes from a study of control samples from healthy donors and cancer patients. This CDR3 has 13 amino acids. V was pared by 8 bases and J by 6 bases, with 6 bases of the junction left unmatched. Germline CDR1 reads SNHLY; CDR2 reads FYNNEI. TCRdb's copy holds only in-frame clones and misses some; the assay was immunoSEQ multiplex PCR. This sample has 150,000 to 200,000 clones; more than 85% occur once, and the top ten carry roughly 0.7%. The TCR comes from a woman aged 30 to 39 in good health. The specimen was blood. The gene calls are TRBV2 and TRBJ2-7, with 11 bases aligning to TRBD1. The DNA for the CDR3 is TGTGCCAGCGGCGGACAGGGGGCTACCGAGCAGTACTTC. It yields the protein CASGGQGATEQYF.